This T cell receptor beta chain was sequenced in a study of cytomegalovirus exposure and HLA in healthy donors. Worth noting for this clone: Its antigen is currently unknown.

Findings and caveats of the study: Presence/absence analyses assumed roughly uniform sequencing depth across donors. When analyzed later, a missense DCLRE1C variant was found to be linked to TCR beta V- and J-gene trimming. The analysis excluded some indistinguishable V segments, including TRBV6-2 and TRBV6-3.

A multiplex PCR was run with 60 Vbeta primers and 13 Jbeta primers. In the authors' workflow: About 9.9 million of the 80 million or so unique TCR beta chains counted in a later analysis were shared. Profiled with immunoSEQ multiplex PCR; TCRdb holds only in-frame clones, not every one. V, J and clone size were drawn from that table, and D and trimming were deduced from the DNA. The sample yields 150,000 to 200,000 clones, around 79% seen once. The germline V gene has CDR1 SGHRS and CDR2 YFSETQ. The CDR3 is 16 amino acids. Trimming shortened V by 0 bases and J by 3 bases, and 12 bases separated the two germline ends.

The sequence came from a woman aged 40 to 50 in good health and CMV-seronegative. This chain uses TRBV5-1 with TRBJ1-4; no reliable D call. The sequencing sample was made of PBMCs. The CDR3 loop reads CASSLGLRVANEKLFF. CDR3 in DNA: TGCGCCAGCAGCTTGGGTTTGAGGGTAGCTAATGAAAAACTGTTTTTT.